These 28 T cell receptor beta chains share one sample of origin, sequenced in a study of long-term antiretroviral therapy in people with HIV. Version v3.0 of the immunoSEQ assay was performed at survey level. Libraries were prepared by immunoSEQ multiplex PCR; TCRdb keeps only in-frame clonotypes and omits some of them. The sample carries about 39,000 clones, about 85% recorded once. The material was unsorted PBMCs, obtained 3.1 years after starting antiretroviral therapy. All receptors come from a woman in her forties or fifties with HIV.

The chain employs TRBV2 and TRBJ2-5; D possibly uses TRBD1 or TRBD2 (5 bases each). This CDR3 region has 16 residues. V was trimmed by 2 bases and J by 4 bases, leaving 17 bases between them. The germline CDR1 and CDR2 sequences are SNHLY and FYNNEI. The CDR3 sequence: CASSELGDPAGETQYF. CDR3 DNA sequence: TGTGCCAGCAGTGAATTGGGGGATCCGGCCGGAGAGACCCAGTACTTC.

The sample holds a few counts of this clone. V and J are TRBV11-2 and TRBJ2-7; 9 bases line up with TRBD1. With V trimmed by 4 bases and J by 7 bases, 11 bases remained unmatched. Germline-derived CDR1 and CDR2 are SGHAT and FQNNGV. The CDR3 totals 15 residues. CDR3 protein: CASSSDRGNPLEQYF. The CDR3 DNA reads TGTGCCAGCAGCTCGGACAGGGGAAACCCCTTAGAGCAGTACTTC. The full variable domain, rest sourced from reference TRBV11-2 and TRBJ2-7, is EAGVAQSPRYKIIEKRQSVAFWCNPISGHATLYWYQQILGQGPKLLIQFQNNGVVDDSQLPKDRFSAERLKGVDSTLKIQPAKLEDSAVYLCASSSDRGNPLEQYFGPGTRLTVT.

The J gene is TRBJ1-2, the V gene TRBV27; weak D call: TRBD1 (5 bases). With 8 bases removed from V and 5 bases from J, the gap between germline ends came to 21 bases. This CDR3 has 15 residues. Germline V gene data show CDR1 as MNHEY and CDR2 as SMNVEV (reference sequence). The CDR3 loop is CASGTGSKGMYGYTF. As DNA, the CDR3 is TGTGCCAGCGGAACCGGGTCCAAGGGGATGTATGGCTACACCTTC.

The chain employs TRBV2 and TRBJ2-7; the D gene is possibly TRBD1 (5 bases). The CDR3 has 14 residues. In germline, CDR1 is SNHLY, CDR2 FYNNEI. Deletions cut 6 bases from V and 0 bases from J, with 12 bases between. The DNA for the CDR3 is TGTGCCAGCAGAGCGACAGAGAGCTCCTACGAGCAGTACTTC. Its translation: CASRATESSYEQYF.

This clone appeared a single time. This chain links TRBV7-9 with TRBJ2-1; 10 nucleotides line up with TRBD2. Trimming cost V 10 bases and J 7 bases; bases outside gene matches: 4. The CDR3 length is 12 residues. Germline loops: CDR1 SEHNR, CDR2 FQNEAQ (reference sequence). In DNA, the CDR3 is TGTGCCACCGGACTAGCGGCTAATGAGCAGTTCTTC. This gives the protein CATGLAANEQFF.

This clone was seen only once. This sequence joins TRBV9 and TRBJ1-2; D remains ambiguous. CDR3 length equals 13 residues. The V gene's germline CDR1 is SGDLS and CDR2 YYNGEE. V was shortened by 0 bases and J by 4 bases, with 7 bases between the two germline ends. CDR3 sequence reads: CASSVDPVYGYTF. CDR3 sequence (DNA): TGTGCCAGCAGCGTAGATCCAGTCTATGGCTACACCTTC.

As DNA, the CDR3 is TGTGCCTGGAGTGTACAGGGAATCGACGAGCAGTACTTC. Residues: CAWSVQGIDEQYF. This sequence joins TRBV30 and TRBJ2-7; TRBD1 is a possible D gene (6 bases). CDR3 length equals 13 residues. The V and J ends lost 0 bases and 5 bases respectively, with 11 bases between them. CDR1 is GTSNPN and CDR2 is SVGIG in the germline V gene (reference sequence).

Concerning this clone: The junction shows a germline mismatch at one end, possibly a read error. The chain recombines TRBV7-7 with TRBJ2-7, with TRBD1 matching 12 bases. CDR3 length: 15 residues. Germline V gene lookup returns CDR1 SSHAT and CDR2 FNYEAQ (reference sequence). CDR3 protein: CASSLGTGGFDEQYF. CDR3 DNA sequence: TGTGCTAGCAGCCTGGGGACAGGGGGCTTCGACGAGCAGTACTTC.

The chain is built from TRBV11-3 and TRBJ2-3; no clear D. The CDR3 has 14 residues. V lost 2 bases, J lost 2 bases, and 8 bases lay in between. The germline gives CDR1 SGHNT, CDR2 YENEEA. CDR3 in amino acids: CASSLLGATDTQYF. The CDR3 region has the DNA TGTGCCAGCAGCTTACTAGGAGCCACAGATACGCAGTATTTT.

This clone was seen more than once but under ten times. The rearrangement links TRBV5-1 to TRBJ1-2; 7 nucleotides match TRBD1. The junction had 10 bases not matched to a gene; V was cut back by 3 bases and J by 2 bases. CDR3 size: 16 residues. Germline-derived CDR1 and CDR2 are SGHRS and YFSETQ. In nucleotides, the CDR3 is TGCGCCAGCAGCTGGAATAAAAACAGGGGCAACTATGGCTACACCTTC. Residues: CASSWNKNRGNYGYTF.

This clone was counted a few times. The rearrangement joins TRBV15 to TRBJ1-2, with D tentatively TRBD1 (5 bases). The CDR3 loop spans 15 amino acids. CDR1 is LNHNV and CDR2 is YYDKDF in the germline V gene (reference sequence). Trimming left V 3 bases short and J 1 base short, with 12 bases between. The CDR3 DNA reads TGTGCCACCAGCAGCAACCGGGGCCTTAACTATGGCTACACCTTC. It yields the protein CATSSNRGLNYGYTF.

The chain links TRBV2 to TRBJ1-1, with D hard to call. With 3 bases removed from V and 5 bases from J, the gap between germline ends came to 10 bases. The germline gives CDR1 SNHLY, CDR2 FYNNEI. This CDR3 spans 13 amino acids. Here the CDR3 DNA reads TGTGCCAGCAGTGAGAGACTTGGGACTGAAGCTTTCTTT. This gives the protein CASSERLGTEAFF.

V gene TRBV7-9 combines with J gene TRBJ1-2; no clear D. CDR3 size: 16 residues. Germline CDR1 and CDR2: SEHNR and FQNEAQ (reference sequence). V was clipped by 5 bases and J by 4 bases, with 20 bases between them. The DNA of the CDR3 is TGTGCCAGCAGCCAAAACCAACAAGGACGGTCCTATGGCTACACCTTC. It specifies CASSQNQQGRSYGYTF.

This chain uses TRBV5-1 with TRBJ2-2; no reliable D call. Trimming left V 1 base short and J 0 bases short, with 16 bases between. Looked up from germline, CDR1 is SGHRS and CDR2 is YFSETQ. This CDR3 region has 18 residues. CDR3 in DNA: TGCGCCAGCAGCTTGACCCTGATCGCAGTCCCGAACACCGGGGAGCTGTTTTTT. Its protein product is CASSLTLIAVPNTGELFF.

The rearrangement uses TRBV10-3 and TRBJ2-3, with a possible D match to TRBD1 (5 bases). The V end was cut by 2 bases, the J end by 5 bases, with 11 bases between. The CDR3 extends over 14 amino acids. Per the germline V gene, CDR1 is ENHRY and CDR2 is SYGVKD. The CDR3 reads CAISEGATRDTQYF. CDR3 nucleotide sequence: TGTGCCATCAGTGAGGGGGCGACGAGAGATACGCAGTATTTT.

This clone was picked up one time. The genes are TRBV19 and TRBJ1-2; D might be TRBD1 (5 bases). The CDR3 is 14 amino acids. The germline V gene encodes CDR1 LNHDA and CDR2 SQIVND (reference sequence). The ends were cut back, 5 bases at V and 0 bases at J, with 10 bases in the middle. The CDR3 DNA sequence: TGTGCCAGTAGTGAGTCGGGACCTAACTATGGCTACACCTTC. Translating gives CASSESGPNYGYTF. Using reference TRBV19 and TRBJ1-2 for the parts outside the CDR3, the full variable domain is DGGITQSPKYLFRKEGQNVTLSCEQNLNHDAMYWYRQDPGQGLRLIYYSQIVNDFQKGDIAEGYSVSREKKESFPLTVTSAQKNPTAFYLCASSESGPNYGYTFGSGTRLTVV.

The chain carries TRBV30 and TRBJ2-3; D remains ambiguous. Germline V lookup: CDR1 GTSNPN, CDR2 SVGIG (reference sequence). Trimming left V 1 base short and J 2 bases short, with 4 bases between. The CDR3 is 12 amino acids. This CDR3 reads CAWSDNTDTQYF. The CDR3 DNA sequence: TGTGCCTGGAGTGACAACACAGATACGCAGTATTTT.

This chain connects TRBV6-6 to TRBJ1-2; 9 bases line up with TRBD1. The CDR3 has 16 amino acids. V lost 6 bases and J lost 4; bases outside the gene matches: 12. CDR1 and CDR2 (germline): MNHNY, SVGAGI (reference sequence). DNA for the CDR3: TGTGCCAGCAGACCTCAAGGGACAGGGTGGGTCTATGGCTACACCTTC. It encodes CASRPQGTGWVYGYTF.

For the CDR3, the DNA is TGTGCCAGCGGAGGGCGGGGGAACTATGGCTACACCTTC. Translating it yields CASGGRGNYGYTF. The chain combines TRBV2 with TRBJ1-2; D perhaps matches TRBD1 (5 bases). The CDR3 is made up of 13 amino acids. Germline lookup yields CDR1 SNHLY and CDR2 FYNNEI. Trimming left V 8 bases short and J 2 bases short, with 12 bases between.

This chain connects TRBV6-6 to TRBJ1-1; D remains ambiguous. This CDR3 comprises 12 residues. CDR1 MNHNY and CDR2 SVGAGI come from the germline V gene (reference sequence). V shed 2 bases and J shed 0 bases, with 1 base lying between them. CDR3 bases: TGTGCCAGCAGTTACCTGAACACTGAAGCTTTCTTT. It codes for CASSYLNTEAFF.

This clone was recorded a few times. The J gene is TRBJ2-4, the V gene TRBV4-3, with TRBD1 matching 10 bases. V trimming: 0 bases; J trimming: 3 bases; junction bases outside the gene matches: 2. Looked up from germline, CDR1 is LGHNA and CDR2 is YSLEER. This CDR3 region has 16 residues. CDR3 bases: TGCGCCAGCAGCCAAGATCGGACAGGGGGCAAAAACATTCAGTACTTC. Translation: CASSQDRTGGKNIQYF.

This sequence joins TRBV6-1 and TRBJ2-7, with a tentative D call TRBD1 (6 bases). From germline, CDR1 is MNHNS and CDR2 SASEGT. This CDR3 contains 14 residues. The V end was cut by 1 base, the J end by 3 bases, with 10 bases between. This chain's CDR3 is CASSEEARGYEQYF. In nucleotides, the CDR3 is TGTGCCAGCAGTGAAGAGGCCAGGGGCTACGAGCAGTACTTC.

The V call is TRBV7-7, the J call TRBJ2-3, with 9 bases lining up with TRBD1. With V trimmed by 11 bases and J by 2 bases, 5 bases remained unmatched. The CDR3 consists of 13 residues. Germline lookup yields CDR1 SSHAT and CDR2 FNYEAQ (reference sequence). DNA for the CDR3: TGTGCCTCCGGGACAGGGCCCACAGATACGCAGTATTTT. This encodes CASGTGPTDTQYF.

This CDR3 is CASSNGLAGSRSDTQYF. CDR3 bases: TGTGCCAGCAGTAATGGACTAGCGGGGTCCCGCTCAGATACGCAGTATTTT. The genes are TRBV27 and TRBJ2-3; 12 nucleotides match TRBD2. Germline loops: CDR1 MNHEY, CDR2 SMNVEV (reference sequence). The CDR3 runs to 17 residues. V trimming: 5 bases; J trimming: 4 bases; junction bases outside the gene matches: 10.

The rearrangement joins TRBV6-5 to TRBJ1-3, with D hard to call. The CDR3 runs to 12 residues. Germline CDR1 is MNHEY and CDR2 is SVGAGI. Trimming took 4 bases from V and 2 from J, leaving 3 bases between them. The CDR3 DNA reads as TGTGCCAGCAGTTCGGCTGGAAACACCATATATTTT. Encoded protein: CASSSAGNTIYF.

The rearrangement uses TRBV29-1 and TRBJ1-1; the D is unclear. Trimming shortened V by 1 base and J by 1 base, and 4 bases separated the two germline ends. The CDR3 is 12 amino acids. From germline, CDR1 is SQVTM and CDR2 ANQGSEA. Written as DNA, the CDR3 is TGCAGCGTTGAAGGAGGGAACACTGAAGCTTTCTTT. Protein sequence: CSVEGGNTEAFF. Combining the CDR3 with reference TRBV29-1 and TRBJ1-1 gives the whole variable domain SAVISQKPSRDICQRGTSLTIQCQVDSQVTMMFWYRQQPGQSLTLIATANQGSEATYESGFVIDKFPISRPNLTFSTLTVSNMSPEDSSIYLCSVEGGNTEAFFGQGTRLTVV.

The genes are TRBV2 and TRBJ2-3; D perhaps matches TRBD2 (6 bases). Germline V gives CDR1 SNHLY, CDR2 FYNNEI. This CDR3 comprises 13 residues. Here the CDR3 DNA reads TGTGGCAGTCAGGAGGGGAGCACAGATACGCAGTATTTT. It specifies CGSQEGSTDTQYF.

J is TRBJ1-4 and V is TRBV5-1; the match to TRBD1 covers 9 bases. Trimming removed 0 bases from V and 5 bases from J; junction bases left unmatched: 2. CDR1 and CDR2 from the germline V gene are SGHRS and YFSETQ. The CDR3 contains 15 residues. This CDR3 is CASSLEGTGNEKLFF. CDR3 in DNA: TGCGCCAGCAGCTTGGAAGGGACAGGGAATGAAAAACTGTTTTTT.